This T cell receptor (beta chain) was observed in a study of graft-versus-host responses after intestinal transplantation. Across the study: Anti-thymocyte globulin served as induction for all recipients, who then took tacrolimus and steroids for about three years.

The graft tissue was processed, and this released both intraepithelial and lamina propria lymphocytes. The CDR3 consists of 13 residues. Germline V gene sequence: CDR1 SGDLS, CDR2 YYNGEE. Using immunoSEQ multiplex PCR, the repertoire was profiled, and TCRdb retains in-frame clones only, with some absent. The sample carries 9,700 or so clones, about four fifths recorded once. As regards this clone: Its antigen remains unidentified.

General study findings and limits: Some GvH clones were seen earlier in gut or blood, suggesting intestinal origin. Early post-transplant HvG declines tracked with peak circulating GvH clone levels.

The TCR originated in a human patient who received an intestinal transplant, so some T cells may come from the graft donor. The input for sequencing was ileum tissue, taken approximately 530 days after intestinal transplant. The V and J genes are TRBV9 and TRBJ2-5, with D possibly being TRBD2 (6 bases). The J call is in doubt because the DNA end fits TRBJ2-7 better. CDR3 coding DNA: TGTGCCAGCAGCGTCGGGGGAGTCTGCGAGCAGTACTTC. Its translation: CASSVGGVCEQYF.